This TCR beta chain emerged from a study of shared clonotypes between healthy human individuals (dated by TCRdb to the early 2020s). Regarding the study in general: Three men and a couple of women, aged 18 to 49 years, made up the cohort. For each donor, three plates each were used for CD4 naive and CD4 memory, two plates were used for CD8 naive, and one plate was used for CD8 memory. To estimate repertoire size and how much clonotype sharing occurs between individuals, the study deeply sequenced the blood TCR repertoires of several healthy adults. Different laboratories and diverse techniques were used to prepare libraries and sequence TCR repertoires, to increase sequencing depth and limit assay-specific biases. Each donor's leukapheresis produced roughly between roughly 0.85 and 9.5 billion PBMCs. What the study reported, not specific to this receptor: Higher generation probabilities were observed for clonotypes shared by all four sorted-subset donors than for non-shared clonotypes. Pairwise subsampling indicated that sequencing depth was expected to affect the degree of clonotype sharing among donors. Rarefaction of sorted-subset datasets indicated incomplete sequencing despite the large sequencing depth. Estimated clonotype richness was generally larger for naive than for memory subsets. Sampling was limited to blood, and TCR repertoires in tissue likely differ from TCR repertoires in blood. Across a few donors, approximately 4.6% of naive CD4, approximately 3.5% of naive CD8, about 2.3% of memory CD4, and about 0.44% of memory CD8 clonotypes were shared. The small number of donors limited the genetic and exposure-history diversity represented.

Using the deep immunoSEQ assay, TCR CDR3 regions were amplified from genomic DNA by multiplex PCR. Genomic DNA extracted from each cell subset was distributed evenly over all wells of several immunoSEQ 96-well plates, and each plate served as one replicate. For sorted subsets, approximately 200 ng of genomic DNA, equivalent to around 30,000 T cell genomes, went into each replicate PCR. Purified libraries were quantified with a Qubit 3.0 fluorometer, sized on a Bioanalyzer 2100, and re-quantified with the KAPA Library Quantification kit. Each immunoSEQ 96-well plate was sequenced on its own single-read 150-cycle Illumina NextSeq 550 flow cell. The authors' pipeline ran thus. Because the immunoSEQ output held only junctional sequences and lacked quality scores, the filtering could not match the filtering applied to full-length reads. To assign V/J genes and CDR3, sequences were annotated using PyIR, a Python wrapper for IgBLAST v1.9, with IMGT germline references. Reads were filtered out if the reads had weak V/J assignments (E-value above 1e-6), no CDR3, stop codons, out-of-frame junctions, or ambiguous translated residues. A V3J clonotype was defined by an identical inferred V gene, J gene, and CDR3 amino acid sequence. The percentage overlap between two repertoires was calculated by dividing the number of shared unique clonotypes by the size of the smaller repertoire. Three approaches were used to assess repertoire richness: RTK rarefaction, the Chao1 estimator, and Recon v2.1 estimates of unobserved clonotypes. For all TCRbeta clonotypes obtained by the gDNA method from a few donors, generation probabilities were computed with OLGA. Imported from immuneACCESS, the table was reduced by TCRdb to in-frame sequences with V and J called. These copies leave out some clones; in studies compared against another copy, an unresolved V gene accounts for under half, and the cause of the remainder is not known. The V and J calls and clone size were taken over from that table, and D and trimming were inferred from the DNA. For this sample the table gives approximately 500,000 clones, of which 90% to 96% were detected only once. 0.055% to 0.075% of the sample lies in the top ten.

The donors were healthy, HIV-negative adults with no recently reported acute infections or vaccinations. All donors were Caucasian adults living in Nashville, Tennessee, USA. CD4+ T cells were enriched by magnetic negative selection; naive cells were then positively selected on CD45RA, and the negative fraction formed the memory subset. Blood was collected by leukapheresis, and PBMCs were isolated by Ficoll-Histopaque density gradient centrifugation and then cryopreserved in liquid nitrogen vapor phase. Analytical flow cytometry was used to check the purity and quantity of every magnetically sorted T cell population. Genomic DNA was isolated from every sorted fraction and measured by UV absorbance on a Nanodrop 2000c. About this clone: Its antigen remains unidentified. No base quality information exists; no much larger clone differs at one position.

This TCR was recovered from a woman in her 30s in good health. Sequencing input: naive CD4+ T cells sorted from blood. What this sample's cell subset or site label stands for: CD45RA+ positively selected.

The nucleotide sequence is given as TGTGCCAGTAGTATTGGTCCTAGTTCAGGGGAGTACCAAGAGACCCAGTACTTC. Translated, this is CASSIGPSSGEYQETQYF. The rearrangement joined TRBV19 to TRBJ2-5; perhaps TRBD1 is the D gene, with 6 bases matching. Deletion took 3 bases off V and 0 bases off J, with a span of 20 bases between the germline ends. CDR1 and CDR2 are drawn from the germline V gene (reference sequence): LNHDA, SQIVND. The CDR3 holds 18 amino acids from the cysteine to the phenylalanine. The only DNA kept is the CDR3, 54 bases in frame from the first base.